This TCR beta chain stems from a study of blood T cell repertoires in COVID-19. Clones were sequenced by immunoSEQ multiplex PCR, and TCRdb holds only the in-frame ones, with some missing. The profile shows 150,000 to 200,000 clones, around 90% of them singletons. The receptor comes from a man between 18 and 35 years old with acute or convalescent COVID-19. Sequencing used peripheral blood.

Here the CDR3 reads CASSLGLGTEAFF. The CDR3 DNA is TGTGCCAGCAGCTTGGGGCTAGGAACTGAAGCTTTCTTT. This chain joins TRBV7-6 and TRBJ1-1; possible D gene TRBD1, 5 bases. V lost 3 bases and J 5 bases, leaving 10 bases between the germline ends. CDR3 size: 13 residues. The germline gives CDR1 SGHVS, CDR2 FNYEAQ.